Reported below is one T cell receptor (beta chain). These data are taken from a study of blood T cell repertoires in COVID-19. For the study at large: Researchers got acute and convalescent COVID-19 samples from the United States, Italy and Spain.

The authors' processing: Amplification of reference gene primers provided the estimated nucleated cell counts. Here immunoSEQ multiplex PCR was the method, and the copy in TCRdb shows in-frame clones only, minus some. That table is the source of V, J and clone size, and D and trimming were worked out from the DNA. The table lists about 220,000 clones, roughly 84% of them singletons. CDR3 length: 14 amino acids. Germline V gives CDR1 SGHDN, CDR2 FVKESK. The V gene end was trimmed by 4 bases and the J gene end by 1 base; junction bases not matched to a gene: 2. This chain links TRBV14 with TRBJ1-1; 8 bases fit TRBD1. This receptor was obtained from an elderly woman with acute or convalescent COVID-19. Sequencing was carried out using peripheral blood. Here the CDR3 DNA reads TGTGCCAGCAGCCGCGGACAGGGGAACACTGAAGCTTTCTTT. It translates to CASSRGQGNTEAFF.